This note documents a single T cell receptor (beta chain) sequence. Its recognized antigen is unknown. Base qualities are not recorded, but no much larger clone differs from it by a single base. The sample belongs to a study of blood T cell repertoires in COVID-19 (dated by TCRdb to 2018 to 2020). Background for the entire study: Collaborator samples came from the United States, Italy and Spain and covered acute and convalescent phases of COVID-19. The material from the prospective study consisted of cDNA or gDNA derived from T cells, B-cell-depleted T cells, or PBMCs. Where available, HLA class I and class II types were obtained from metadata supplied by the sample provider rather than from assay-based typing. The samples were drawn from the first 160 participants of the ongoing ImmuneRACE study and from some 1,300 subjects provided by 6 global collaborators. A de-identified subject ID, COVID-19 status, age in years and sex were almost always included in the sample metadata. Subjects who had been exposed to COVID-19, were actively infected with it, or had recovered from it provided the deeply sampled blood TCRbeta repertoires that made up the dataset. The repertoires were made available in a free public database intended to serve as a resource for research on the immune response to SARS-CoV-2.

TCRbeta CDR3 regions were amplified from genomic DNA using the immunoSEQ Assay, a bias-controlled multiplex PCR. Concerning the study's data processing: Nucleated cell counts per sample were estimated from amplification of reference gene primers within the assay. To quantify the absolute abundance of each unique TCRbeta CDR3 rearrangement, sequence reads were collapsed and filtered. Productive Simpson clonality was computed per sample as the square root of Simpson's diversity index over productive rearrangements. TCRdb holds this immuneACCESS table with in-frame rearrangements only. Some clones are missing; in checked studies, unresolved V genes explain under half, and the rest has no known cause. V, J and clone size are taken as reported in that table, and D and trimming were inferred from the DNA itself. The table for this sample lists more than 75,000 clones; 89% of them were counted only once. The ten largest make up 2.5% to 3.5% of the sample.

The study at large found these results: How much clinical and demographic metadata was included differed by source and by participant, and the metadata was provided uncurated.

One collaborating source in Seattle enrolled patients during active infection and followed them longitudinally through the course of disease. The collaborating institutions used their own protocols to collect whole blood in K2EDTA tubes. For TCRbeta analysis, collaborators shipped samples in one of three forms: frozen whole blood, isolated PBMCs, or DNA extracted from either of those sample types. CDR1 and CDR2, per the germline V gene, are ENHRY and SYGVKD. V lost 6 bases and J lost 5 bases; the stretch between them is 14 bases long. The CDR3 spans 13 residues, from the cysteine through the phenylalanine. The read is trimmed to its CDR3 DNA, 39 bases read in frame from base 1.

This TCR was recovered from a man aged 50 or older with COVID-19, enrolled during active disease. Here the chain combines TRBV10-3 and TRBJ2-7, with TRBD2 as a weak D call on 5 bases. Sequenced: peripheral blood. The nucleotides are TGTGCCATCAGGCAGGACTCCTTCAACGAGCAGTACTTC. The translation is CAIRQDSFNEQYF.